This paragraph covers one T cell receptor (beta chain) sequence. These data originate in a study of blood T cell repertoires in COVID-19. Study background: Acute and convalescent COVID-19 samples came from the United States, Italy and Spain. In each case, the material was cDNA or gDNA derived from T cells, B-cell-depleted T cells, or PBMCs.

This CDR3 contains 20 residues. Germline CDR1 is MNHNY and CDR2 is SVGAGI (reference sequence). J lost 4 bases, V lost 6 bases, and 18 bases had no gene match. Authors' analysis steps: Reference gene primer amplification gave estimated nucleated cell counts. Sequenced by immunoSEQ multiplex PCR; TCRdb stores in-frame clones only, minus some. V, J and clone size derive from that table, while D and trimming were established from the DNA sequence. The table has 100,000 to 150,000 clones, about three quarters seen once. The source is a human donor with acute or convalescent COVID-19. The donor label of this sample is uncertain. Material: peripheral blood. This chain uses TRBV6-6 with TRBJ2-3; 14 bases map to TRBD2. DNA for the CDR3: TGTGCCAGCAGCGCCCTCCCAGGACTAGCGGGGGGCCGGGGCGCAGATACGCAGTATTTT. Protein product: CASSALPGLAGGRGADTQYF.